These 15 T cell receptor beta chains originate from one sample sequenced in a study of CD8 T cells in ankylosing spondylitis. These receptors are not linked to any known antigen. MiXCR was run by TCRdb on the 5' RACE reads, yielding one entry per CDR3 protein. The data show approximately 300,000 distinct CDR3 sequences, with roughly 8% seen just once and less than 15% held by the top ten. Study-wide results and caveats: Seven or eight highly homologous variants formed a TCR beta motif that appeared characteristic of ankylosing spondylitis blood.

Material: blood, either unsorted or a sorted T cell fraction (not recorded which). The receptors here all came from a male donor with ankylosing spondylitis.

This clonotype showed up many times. The chain's CDR3 is CASSVAGGGEQYF. CDR3 coding DNA: TGTGCCAGCAGCGTAGCGGGAGGGGGAGAGCAGTACTTC. This chain connects TRBV9 to TRBJ2-7; 8 bases align to TRBD2. The CDR3 is made up of 13 amino acids. V lost 0 bases, J lost 7 bases, and 3 bases stayed unmatched. Germline lookup yields CDR1 SGDLS and CDR2 YYNGEE.

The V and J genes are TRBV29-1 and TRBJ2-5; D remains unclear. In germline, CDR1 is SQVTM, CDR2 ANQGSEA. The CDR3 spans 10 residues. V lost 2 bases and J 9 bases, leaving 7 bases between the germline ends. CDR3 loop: CSVEMPSQYF. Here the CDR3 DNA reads TGCAGCGTTGAAATGCCCTCCCAGTACTTC. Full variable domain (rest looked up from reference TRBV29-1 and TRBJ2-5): SAVISQKPSRDICQRGTSLTIQCQVDSQVTMMFWYRQQPGQSLTLIATANQGSEATYESGFVIDKFPISRPNLTFSTLTVSNMSPEDSSIYLCSVEMPSQYFGPGTRLLVL.

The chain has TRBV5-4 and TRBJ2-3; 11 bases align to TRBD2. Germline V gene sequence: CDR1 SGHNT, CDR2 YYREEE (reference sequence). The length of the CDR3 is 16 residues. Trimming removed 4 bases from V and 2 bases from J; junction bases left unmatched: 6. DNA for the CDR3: TGTGCCAGCAGCCCCGGGACTAGCGGAATCACAGATACGCAGTATTTT. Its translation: CASSPGTSGITDTQYF.

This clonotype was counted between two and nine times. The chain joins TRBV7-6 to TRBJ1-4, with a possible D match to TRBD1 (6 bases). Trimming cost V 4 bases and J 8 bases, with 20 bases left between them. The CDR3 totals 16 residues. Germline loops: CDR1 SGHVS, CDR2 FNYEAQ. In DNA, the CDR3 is TGTGCCAGCAGCTCTGATCACAGGGTTGCCCGAGAAAAACTGTTTTTT. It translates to CASSSDHRVAREKLFF.

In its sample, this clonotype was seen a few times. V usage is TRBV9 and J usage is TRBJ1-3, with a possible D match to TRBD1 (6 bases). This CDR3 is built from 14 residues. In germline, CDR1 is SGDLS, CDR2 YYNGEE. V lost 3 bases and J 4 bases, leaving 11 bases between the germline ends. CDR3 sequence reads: CASSDHREGNTIYF. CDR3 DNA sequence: TGTGCCAGCAGCGACCACAGGGAGGGAAACACCATATATTTT. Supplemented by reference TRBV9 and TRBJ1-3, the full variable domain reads DSGVTQTPKHLITATGQRVTLRCSPRSGDLSVYWYQQSLDQGLQFLIQYYNGEERAKGNILERFSAQQFPDLHSELNLSSLELGDSALYFCASSDHREGNTIYFGEGSWLTVV.

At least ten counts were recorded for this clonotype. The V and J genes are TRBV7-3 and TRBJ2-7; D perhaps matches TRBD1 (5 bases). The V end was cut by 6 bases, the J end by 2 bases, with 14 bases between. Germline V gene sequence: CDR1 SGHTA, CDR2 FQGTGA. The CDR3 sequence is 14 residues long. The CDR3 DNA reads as TGTGCCAGCAGTTCCAGACAGAGTGCCTACGAGCAGTACTTC. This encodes CASSSRQSAYEQYF.

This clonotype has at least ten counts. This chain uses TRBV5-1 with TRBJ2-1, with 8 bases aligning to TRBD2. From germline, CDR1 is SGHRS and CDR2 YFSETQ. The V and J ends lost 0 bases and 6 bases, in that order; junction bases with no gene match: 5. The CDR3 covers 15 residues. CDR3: CASSLVQREFNEQFF. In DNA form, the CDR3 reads TGCGCCAGCAGCTTGGTCCAGCGGGAGTTCAATGAGCAGTTCTTC.

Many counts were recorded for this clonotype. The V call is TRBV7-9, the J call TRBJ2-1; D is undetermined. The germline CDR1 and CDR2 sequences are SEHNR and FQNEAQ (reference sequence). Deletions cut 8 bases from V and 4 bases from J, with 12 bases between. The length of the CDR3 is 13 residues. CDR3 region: CASRNDHYNEQFF. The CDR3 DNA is TGTGCCAGCCGAAACGATCATTACAATGAGCAGTTCTTC.

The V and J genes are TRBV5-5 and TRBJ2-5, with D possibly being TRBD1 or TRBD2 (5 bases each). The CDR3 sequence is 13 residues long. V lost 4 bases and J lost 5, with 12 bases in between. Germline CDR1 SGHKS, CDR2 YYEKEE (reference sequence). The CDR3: CASSGTGWETQYF. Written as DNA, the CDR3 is TGTGCCAGCAGCGGGACGGGGTGGGAGACCCAGTACTTC.

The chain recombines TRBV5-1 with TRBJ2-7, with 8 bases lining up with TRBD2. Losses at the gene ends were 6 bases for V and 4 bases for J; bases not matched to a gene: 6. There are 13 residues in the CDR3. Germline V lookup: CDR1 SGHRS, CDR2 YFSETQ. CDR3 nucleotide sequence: TGCGCCAGCAAACGGGAGGGCAAATACGAGCAGTACTTC. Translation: CASKREGKYEQYF.

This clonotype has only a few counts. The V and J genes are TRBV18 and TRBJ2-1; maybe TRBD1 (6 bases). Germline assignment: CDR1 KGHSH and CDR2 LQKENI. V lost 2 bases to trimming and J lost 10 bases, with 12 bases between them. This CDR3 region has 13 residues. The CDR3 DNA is TGTGCCAGCTCACCATCGGACAGTAGGGAGCAGTTCTTC. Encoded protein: CASSPSDSREQFF.

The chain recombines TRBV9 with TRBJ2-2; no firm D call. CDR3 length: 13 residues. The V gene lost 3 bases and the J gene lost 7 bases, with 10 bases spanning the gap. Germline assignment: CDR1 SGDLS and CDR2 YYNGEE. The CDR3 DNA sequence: TGTGCCAGCAGCGCCGGCGGCTACGGGGAGCTGTTTTTT. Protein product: CASSAGGYGELFF.

DNA for the CDR3: TGTGCCATCAGTGAGATTACAGGGGGCGTAGAGACCCAGTACTTC. Encoded protein: CAISEITGGVETQYF. The gene calls are TRBV10-3 and TRBJ2-5, with 9 positions matching TRBD1. The V gene's germline CDR1 is ENHRY and CDR2 SYGVKD. V shed 2 bases and J 4 bases; nucleotides not matched to a gene: 5. This CDR3 is 15 amino acids long.

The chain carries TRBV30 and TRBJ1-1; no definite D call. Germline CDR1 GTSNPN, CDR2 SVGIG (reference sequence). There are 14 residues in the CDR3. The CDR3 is CAQEGHKGRTEAFF. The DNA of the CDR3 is TGTGCTCAAGAAGGGCATAAAGGGCGCACTGAAGCTTTCTTT.

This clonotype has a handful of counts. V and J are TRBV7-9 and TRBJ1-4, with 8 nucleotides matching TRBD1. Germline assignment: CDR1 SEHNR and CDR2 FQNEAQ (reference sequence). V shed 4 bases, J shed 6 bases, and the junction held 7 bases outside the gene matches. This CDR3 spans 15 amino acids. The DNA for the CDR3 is TGTGCCAGCAGCTCAAGAGGGACAGGAGATGAAAAACTGTTTTTT. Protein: CASSSRGTGDEKLFF.